This entry lists 26 T cell receptor beta chains sequenced from one sample in a study of a mutant IDH1 vaccine in newly diagnosed glioma. Only in-frame clones appear in the TCRdb table, and some are missing; sequencing was by immunoSEQ multiplex PCR. The repertoire holds about 25,000 clones, with 70% as singletons. The antigens of these receptors remain unknown. Time point noted: week 11, during vaccination. Doses comprised 300 ug of mutant IDH1 20-mer peptide each, plus topical imiquimod. Here the sequenced sample was peripheral blood mononuclear cells (PBMCs), taken from a glioma patient whose treatment included an IDH1 peptide vaccine. Receptor source: a young man with glioma. Some clones in this sample may be carry-over from other donors' samples.

J is TRBJ1-6 and V is TRBV5-6; 7 nucleotides align to TRBD1. The ends lost 1 base at V and 4 bases at J; junction bases unmatched: 2. CDR1 and CDR2 (germline): SGHDT, YYEEEE. CDR3 length: 15 amino acids. Written as DNA, the CDR3 is TGTGCCAGCAGCTTGCGGGACAGATATAATTCACCCCTCCACTTT. Encoded protein: CASSLRDRYNSPLHF.

This clone showed up just a few times. The chain employs TRBV12-5 and TRBJ1-1; no reliable D call. Germline CDR1 reads LGHNT; CDR2 reads FRNRAP. The CDR3 extends over 11 amino acids. V was clipped by 3 bases and J by 6 bases, with 5 bases between them. CDR3 bases: TGTGCTAGTGGTTTTGGGTCTGAAGCTTTCTTT. It encodes CASGFGSEAFF.

V gene TRBV9 combines with J gene TRBJ1-6; D is ambiguous. The CDR3 spans 15 residues. V was clipped by 3 bases and J by 8 bases, with 15 bases between them. Germline V gene sequence: CDR1 SGDLS, CDR2 YYNGEE. CDR3 residues: CASSGNGEDYSPLHF. As DNA, the CDR3 is TGTGCCAGCAGCGGTAACGGGGAGGATTATTCACCCCTCCACTTT. The full variable domain, completed using reference TRBV9 and TRBJ1-6, is DSGVTQTPKHLITATGQRVTLRCSPRSGDLSVYWYQQSLDQGLQFLIQYYNGEERAKGNILERFSAQQFPDLHSELNLSSLELGDSALYFCASSGNGEDYSPLHFGNGTRLTVT.

The rearrangement links TRBV29-1 to TRBJ2-7, with D uncertain. The CDR3 totals 11 residues. Looked up from germline, CDR1 is SQVTM and CDR2 is ANQGSEA. Trimming left V 4 bases short and J 3 bases short, with 7 bases between. The DNA of the CDR3 is TGCAGCGTTGGATCCGGCTACGAGCAGTACTTC. Translation: CSVGSGYEQYF.

This chain connects TRBV28 to TRBJ1-4, with D uncertain. The CDR3 sequence is 16 residues long. CDR1 and CDR2 from the germline V gene are MDHEN and SYDVKM. V was shortened by 4 bases and J by 4 bases, with 16 bases between the two germline ends. The CDR3 coding sequence is TGTGCCAGCAGTTCCATTCAGACCCGCGGTAATGAAAAACTGTTTTTT. Its translation is CASSSIQTRGNEKLFF.

In its sample, this clone was seen a few times. The CDR3 region has the DNA TGTGCCAGCAGCCCTGCCCTTGGGGCGAATACAGATACGCAGTATTTT. Its protein is CASSPALGANTDTQYF. V and J are TRBV11-3 and TRBJ2-3; maybe TRBD1 (5 bases). The CDR3 has 16 amino acids. The germline V gene has CDR1 SGHNT and CDR2 YENEEA. V lost 5 bases, J lost 3 bases, and 18 bases lay in between.

This clone was counted only a few times. This rearrangement joins TRBV25-1 to TRBJ2-7; D gene unclear. Per the germline V gene, CDR1 is MGHDK and CDR2 is SYGVNS. The CDR3 runs to 12 residues. The V and J ends lost 3 bases and 4 bases respectively, with 7 bases between them. The CDR3 region is CASSDQPYEQYF. As DNA, the CDR3 is TGTGCCAGCAGTGATCAGCCTTACGAGCAGTACTTC.

In this sample, this clone turned up once. The V and J genes are TRBV4-2 and TRBJ1-2; D is possibly TRBD1 (6 bases). The length of the CDR3 is 16 residues. V lost 4 bases, J lost 3 bases, and 18 bases lay in between. The germline CDR1 and CDR2 sequences are LGHNA and YNFKEQ. The CDR3 spells CASSPPRGGSDYGYTF. The CDR3 region has the DNA TGTGCCAGCAGCCCCCCCAGAGGGGGATCTGACTATGGCTACACCTTC.

This clone was found a few times. The chain carries TRBV2 and TRBJ1-5, with D unclear. With 0 bases removed from V and 0 bases from J, the gap between germline ends came to 9 bases. The V gene's germline CDR1 is SNHLY and CDR2 FYNNEI. This CDR3 has 16 amino acids. The CDR3: CASSEARVISNQPQHF. The CDR3 DNA follows: TGTGCCAGCAGTGAAGCACGAGTTATTAGCAATCAGCCCCAGCATTTT.

The rearrangement links TRBV6-5 to TRBJ1-2; D not resolved. Germline CDR1 MNHEY, CDR2 SVGAGI. V was cut by 6 bases and J by 0 bases, with 5 bases left in between. This CDR3 contains 12 residues. For the CDR3, the DNA is TGTGCCAGCAGACAGCCTAACTATGGCTACACCTTC. Protein product: CASRQPNYGYTF.

This clone was seen a single time. The chain joins TRBV27 to TRBJ2-1; maybe TRBD2 (5 bases). Per the germline V gene, CDR1 is MNHEY and CDR2 is SMNVEV (reference sequence). The CDR3 runs 17 residues. Trimming removed 3 bases from V and 2 bases from J, with 17 bases in between. CDR3 sequence reads: CASSLGSGLGAYNEQFF. CDR3 nucleotides: TGTGCCAGCAGTTTGGGGTCCGGGTTGGGAGCCTACAATGAGCAGTTCTTC.

This clone has a single count. The chain recombines TRBV4-1 with TRBJ2-5; 8 bases line up with TRBD1. This CDR3 spans 15 amino acids. V trimming: 0 bases; J trimming: 3 bases; junction bases outside the gene matches: 3. CDR1 and CDR2 (germline): MGHRA, YSYEKL. The CDR3 region is CASSQDRTGKETQYF. The CDR3 nucleotides are TGCGCCAGCAGCCAAGATCGGACAGGGAAAGAGACCCAGTACTTC.

This clone was seen more than once but under ten times. This sequence joins TRBV6-5 and TRBJ1-4, with D hard to call. Trimming left V 7 bases short and J 0 bases short, with 12 bases between. The germline gives CDR1 MNHEY, CDR2 SVGAGI. The CDR3 totals 15 residues. For the CDR3, the DNA is TGTGCCAGCACTTCACGACCTGCAACTAATGAAAAACTGTTTTTT. Translating gives CASTSRPATNEKLFF.

The chain recombines TRBV9 with TRBJ1-1; no clear D. This CDR3 is 14 amino acids long. Per the germline V gene, CDR1 is SGDLS and CDR2 is YYNGEE. V gave up 0 bases and J gave up 3 bases, with 9 bases separating them. The CDR3 sequence: CASSVVTYDTEAFF. The CDR3 DNA is TGTGCCAGCAGCGTAGTCACCTACGACACTGAAGCTTTCTTT. Drawing the rest from reference TRBV9 and TRBJ1-1, the complete variable domain is DSGVTQTPKHLITATGQRVTLRCSPRSGDLSVYWYQQSLDQGLQFLIQYYNGEERAKGNILERFSAQQFPDLHSELNLSSLELGDSALYFCASSVVTYDTEAFFGQGTRLTVV.

The rearrangement joins TRBV30 to TRBJ1-4; D remains unclear. CDR3 length: 14 residues. The V gene lost 1 base and the J gene lost 8 bases, with 14 bases spanning the gap. Germline V gene data show CDR1 as GTSNPN and CDR2 as SVGIG (reference sequence). For the CDR3, the DNA is TGTGCCTGGAGTGAAGTCTCTCTGGGGGAAAAACTGTTTTTT. This translates into CAWSEVSLGEKLFF.

The V call is TRBV2, the J call TRBJ1-2; 7 nucleotides agree with TRBD1. The CDR3 consists of 16 residues. Germline lookup yields CDR1 SNHLY and CDR2 FYNNEI. Trimming at V came to 6 bases and at J to 6 bases, leaving 16 bases not matched to a gene. This CDR3 is CASSVDRDIISDGYTF. The DNA for the CDR3 is TGTGCCAGCAGCGTCGACAGGGACATAATATCGGATGGCTACACCTTC.

The CDR3 spells CASSFRQGAETQYF. The CDR3 region has the DNA TGTGCCAGCAGCTTTAGACAGGGGGCGGAGACCCAGTACTTC. This rearrangement joins TRBV7-9 to TRBJ2-5; 10 nucleotides agree with TRBD1. Per the germline V gene, CDR1 is SEHNR and CDR2 is FQNEAQ (reference sequence). The CDR3 extends over 14 amino acids. After removal of 3 bases from V and 5 bases from J, the junction contained 3 bases not matched to a gene.

The chain uses TRBV7-9 and TRBJ1-2; 7 bases line up with TRBD1. The trim removed 0 bases at V and 1 base at J, leaving 11 bases unmatched. The CDR3 has 18 amino acids. Germline CDR1 and CDR2: SEHNR and FQNEAQ (reference sequence). The CDR3, as DNA: TGTGCCAGCAGCTTAGCCGGGACAGTCCTATCCCTTAACTATGGCTACACCTTC. Protein product: CASSLAGTVLSLNYGYTF.

J is TRBJ2-2 and V is TRBV19, with 8 bases fitting TRBD2. V lost 6 bases, J lost 5 bases, and 14 bases stayed unmatched. The CDR3 runs 17 residues. Germline CDR1 and CDR2: LNHDA and SQIVND (reference sequence). CDR3 in amino acids: CASRLPSGGGATGELFF. CDR3 DNA sequence: TGTGCCAGTAGATTGCCATCGGGGGGGGGCGCGACCGGGGAGCTGTTTTTT.

The chain has TRBV28 and TRBJ1-2; 7 bases map to TRBD1. The ends lost 7 bases at V and 5 bases at J; junction bases unmatched: 13. The CDR3 sequence is 15 residues long. The V gene's germline CDR1 is MDHEN and CDR2 SYDVKM. CDR3 sequence reads: CASTFSGGPLYGYTF. DNA of the CDR3: TGTGCCAGCACCTTTTCAGGGGGGCCCCTTTATGGCTACACCTTC.

CDR3 nucleotides: TGCGCCAGCAGCTTCTATCGGACAGGGATGGATTATGGCTACACCTTC. It codes for CASSFYRTGMDYGYTF. The rearrangement links TRBV5-1 to TRBJ1-2; 8 positions match TRBD1. With 2 bases clipped from V and 5 bases from J, the junction kept 11 bases outside the gene matches. Germline CDR1 SGHRS, CDR2 YFSETQ. The CDR3 consists of 16 residues.

V gene TRBV5-1 combines with J gene TRBJ2-1, with 8 bases lining up with TRBD2. There are 17 residues in the CDR3. The V gene's germline CDR1 is SGHRS and CDR2 YFSETQ. The trim removed 4 bases at V and 8 bases at J, leaving 17 bases unmatched. The chain's CDR3 is CASSSPKAGVSSYEQFF. CDR3 coding DNA: TGCGCCAGCAGCAGCCCAAAAGCGGGAGTGTCTAGCTATGAGCAGTTCTTC. The variable domain in full, with the rest retrieved from reference TRBV5-1 and TRBJ2-1, is KAGVTQTPRYLIKTRGQQVTLSCSPISGHRSVSWYQQTPGQGLQFLFEYFSETQRNKGNFPGRFSGRQFSNSRSEMNVSTLELGDSALYLCASSSPKAGVSSYEQFFGPGTRLTVL.

The V gene is TRBV19, the J gene TRBJ2-7; either TRBD1 or TRBD2 may supply D (5 bases each). Trimming stripped 3 bases from V and 0 bases from J, with 12 bases between. Germline lookup yields CDR1 LNHDA and CDR2 SQIVND (reference sequence). There are 15 residues in the CDR3. CDR3: CASSIQRGSSYEQYF. The CDR3 DNA is TGTGCCAGTAGTATCCAGAGGGGTAGCTCCTACGAGCAGTACTTC.

V and J are TRBV5-1 and TRBJ1-4; TRBD1 might be the D (5 bases). CDR3 length: 14 residues. Trimming shortened V by 1 base and J by 3 bases, and 7 bases separated the two germline ends. Germline CDR1 and CDR2: SGHRS and YFSETQ. Written as DNA, the CDR3 is TGCGCCAGCAGCTTGTTGGGGGCTAATGAAAAACTGTTTTTT. Encoded protein: CASSLLGANEKLFF.

In its sample, this clone was seen once. V gene TRBV6-5 combines with J gene TRBJ1-2; maybe TRBD1 (6 bases). Germline V gene lookup returns CDR1 MNHEY and CDR2 SVGAGI. The CDR3 is 15 amino acids. Trimming stripped 1 base from V and 4 bases from J, with 13 bases between. The CDR3 DNA reads as TGTGCCAGCAGTTACTTGGGACATACTAGCTATGGCTACACCTTC. Its translation is CASSYLGHTSYGYTF.

The J gene is TRBJ2-5, the V gene TRBV18; 8 bases map to TRBD1. The V gene end was trimmed by 4 bases and the J gene end by 7 bases; junction bases not matched to a gene: 5. The CDR3 is 13 amino acids. Germline V gives CDR1 KGHSH, CDR2 LQKENI. CDR3 loop: CASSRGQGLTQYF. CDR3 in DNA: TGTGCCAGCTCACGCGGACAGGGCTTGACCCAGTACTTC.